These 5 T cell receptor beta chains originate from one sample sequenced in a study of T cell clones after liver transplantation. Here immunoSEQ multiplex PCR was the method, and the copy in TCRdb shows in-frame clones only, minus some. The sample has some 110,000 clones, approximately 78% seen once. Sequences were derived from CD4+ T cells from blood, sampled before liver transplant. The receptor set was obtained from a human donor who received a liver transplant.

The chain links TRBV27 to TRBJ2-3; 9 bases match TRBD2. This CDR3 spans 16 amino acids. V gave up 6 bases and J gave up 2 bases; unmatched junction bases: 9. Germline CDR1 reads MNHEY; CDR2 reads SMNVEV (reference sequence). The CDR3 DNA sequence: TGTGCCAGCAGGCGGGGACTAGCTTCCATCACAGATACGCAGTATTTT. Translated, it gives CASRRGLASITDTQYF.

This clone has a handful of counts. The V and J genes are TRBV12-5 and TRBJ1-1; D is undetermined. Germline lookup yields CDR1 LGHNT and CDR2 FRNRAP. Trimming removed 3 bases from V and 1 base from J, with 9 bases in between. This CDR3 has 14 residues. The CDR3 region is CASGLAPTNTEAFF. The CDR3 DNA is TGTGCTAGTGGTTTAGCCCCTACGAACACTGAAGCTTTCTTT.

V usage is TRBV28 and J usage is TRBJ1-3; maybe TRBD1 (5 bases). The V end was cut by 5 bases, the J end by 4 bases, with 21 bases between. This CDR3 has 17 amino acids. CDR1 is MDHEN and CDR2 is SYDVKM in the germline V gene. CDR3 DNA sequence: TGTGCCAGCAGTCAACCGTTAGGCCCAGGGTCGGGAAACACCATATATTTT. It specifies CASSQPLGPGSGNTIYF.

CDR3 sequence: CASRGLAAYEQYF. The CDR3 DNA is TGTGCCAGCAGGGGACTAGCGGCCTACGAGCAGTACTTC. The rearrangement uses TRBV11-1 and TRBJ2-7, with 11 bases aligning to TRBD2. This CDR3 contains 13 residues. V lost 6 bases, J lost 2 bases, and 0 bases stayed unmatched. CDR1 and CDR2 from the germline V gene are SGHAT and FQDESV (reference sequence).

The rearrangement joins TRBV6-1 to TRBJ1-5; no definite D call. The CDR3 is made up of 14 amino acids. Germline CDR1 reads MNHNS; CDR2 reads SASEGT. V was pared by 2 bases and J by 6 bases, with 11 bases between. CDR3 nucleotides: TGTGCCAGCAGTGAAAGCACCGGGAGTCAGCCCCAGCATTTT. Encoded protein: CASSESTGSQPQHF.